The clone carrying this T cell receptor (beta chain) was counted at least ten times. This record belongs to a study of blood T cells in healthy people across ages. Those donating, healthy Caucasian individuals from Russia, were aged about 6 to 95. Donors gave around 10 milliliters of peripheral blood apiece. V gave up 8 bases and J gave up 3 bases; unmatched junction bases: 5. The germline CDR1 and CDR2 sequences are SNHLY and FYNNEI. CDR3 size: 13 residues. Together with a sample-barcoded 5' primer, a J-beta primer mix was included in a second PCR lasting about 7 to 11 cycles. TCRdb reprocessed the 5' RACE reads via MiXCR and lists one record per CDR3 protein. This table has about 680,000 distinct CDR3 sequences, approximately 50% appearing once.

The V call is TRBV2, the J call TRBJ2-7, with 9 nucleotides matching TRBD1. Source material: blood. This clonotype was sampled from a woman aged 55-75 years in good health. In DNA form, the CDR3 reads TGTGCCAGCGGGGGGACAGGGAACTACGAGCAGTACTTC. Translated: CASGGTGNYEQYF.